Sequencing of this TCR beta chain was carried out in a study of T cells after posttransplantation cyclophosphamide. Study-wide points: Donor-recipient repertoire similarity was low at 1-2 months, rising over year one.

Methotrexate plus calcineurin inhibitor accompanied controls' myeloablative marrow transplants; sampling was 1 year later. Here immunoSEQ multiplex PCR was the method, and the copy in TCRdb shows in-frame clones only, minus some. The table shows 15,000 to 20,000 clones, with approximately 78% occurring only once. Of note for this clone: Antigen specificity is unknown.

J lost 1 base, V lost 1 base, and 2 bases had no gene match. Germline loops: CDR1 SGHTA, CDR2 FQGNSA. The length of the CDR3 is 15 residues. Source: PBMCs, taken 441 days after allogeneic stem cell transplant with calcineurin inhibitor and methotrexate. This TCR was sampled from a young adult male patient who received an allogeneic stem cell transplant from an unrelated donor, was CMV-positive, and had acute and chronic GVHD. Among the T cells, some may be from the graft donor. The rearrangement uses TRBV7-2 and TRBJ2-3; TRBD2 agrees at 7 bases. Here the CDR3 reads CASSLGLAGTDTQYF. DNA for the CDR3: TGTGCCAGCAGCTTAGGGCTAGCGGGCACAGATACGCAGTATTTT.